The subject of this entry is one T cell receptor beta chain. The entry originates in a study of cytomegalovirus exposure and HLA in healthy donors. The CDR3 runs 12 residues. Germline V gives CDR1 SGDLS, CDR2 YYNGEE. V was pared by 0 bases and J by 5 bases, with 6 bases between. The study ran its PCR with 60 Vbeta and 13 Jbeta primers. The table came from immunoSEQ multiplex PCR; TCRdb's copy has only in-frame clones and leaves some out. The data hold approximately 140,000 clones, with 75% to 85% observed a single time. The chain combines TRBV9 with TRBJ2-7; no clear D gene. This clonotype was sampled from a human donor in good health. Sequencing input: PBMCs. CDR3 loop: CASSVGSDEQYF. CDR3 in DNA: TGTGCCAGCAGCGTAGGGTCGGACGAGCAGTACTTC.